Shown below are 5 T cell receptor beta chains from a single sample sequenced in a study of control samples from healthy donors and cancer patients. Sequenced by immunoSEQ multiplex PCR; TCRdb stores in-frame clones only, minus some. The data contain over 30,000 clones, more than 85% of them singletons. Sequencing was performed on PBMCs. The receptors stem from a woman aged 40-49 years with lung cancer.

The chain combines TRBV7-9 with TRBJ1-1; D gene uncertain. Trimming removed 3 bases at V and 0 bases at J, with 5 bases between. CDR1 is SEHNR and CDR2 is FQNEAQ in the germline V gene (reference sequence). This CDR3 is built from 13 residues. Here the CDR3 DNA reads TGTGCCAGCAGCTTGGGGATGAACACTGAAGCTTTCTTT. This translates into CASSLGMNTEAFF.

This chain joins TRBV19 and TRBJ2-5; D call uncertain. This CDR3 comprises 11 residues. The ends were cut back, 5 bases at V and 4 bases at J, with 5 bases in the middle. The germline CDR1 and CDR2 sequences are LNHDA and SQIVND (reference sequence). The CDR3 loop reads CASSSSETQYF. As DNA, the CDR3 is TGTGCCAGTAGTTCCTCAGAGACCCAGTACTTC.

The chain is built from TRBV28 and TRBJ1-5, with D possibly TRBD1 on 5 matching bases. This CDR3 has 18 amino acids. CDR1 is MDHEN, CDR2 SYDVKM, per germline. Deletions cut 6 bases from V and 1 base from J, with 22 bases between. CDR3 nucleotides: TGTGCCAGCAGCCCAACTATTGGGGGAGGTAGAAGCAATCAGCCCCAGCATTTT. Residues: CASSPTIGGGRSNQPQHF.

The chain links TRBV5-4 to TRBJ2-3; 8 bases agree with TRBD2. Looked up from germline, CDR1 is SGHNT and CDR2 is YYREEE (reference sequence). Trimming cost V 2 bases and J 2 bases; bases outside gene matches: 7. CDR3 length equals 16 residues. The CDR3 spells CASSFGTGGYTDTQYF. The CDR3 DNA is TGTGCCAGCAGCTTTGGAACGGGGGGGTACACAGATACGCAGTATTTT.

This clone was counted only a few times. The chain recombines TRBV14 with TRBJ1-1; D not resolved. Germline loops: CDR1 SGHDN, CDR2 FVKESK. Trimming stripped 0 bases from V and 0 bases from J, with 8 bases between. The CDR3 is made up of 15 amino acids. CDR3 coding DNA: TGTGCCAGCAGCCAAGATCGGATATTGAACACTGAAGCTTTCTTT. The encoded protein is CASSQDRILNTEAFF.